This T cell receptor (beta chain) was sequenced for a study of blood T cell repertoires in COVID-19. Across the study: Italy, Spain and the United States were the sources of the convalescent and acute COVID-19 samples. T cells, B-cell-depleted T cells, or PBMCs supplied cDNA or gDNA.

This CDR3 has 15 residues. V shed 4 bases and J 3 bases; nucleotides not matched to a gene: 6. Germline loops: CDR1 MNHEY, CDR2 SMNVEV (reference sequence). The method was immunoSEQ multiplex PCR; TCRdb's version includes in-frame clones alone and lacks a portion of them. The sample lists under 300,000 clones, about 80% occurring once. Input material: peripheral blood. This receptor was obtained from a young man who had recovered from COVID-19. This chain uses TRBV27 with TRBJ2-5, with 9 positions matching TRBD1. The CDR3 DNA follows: TGTGCCAGCAGTTATTTGGGGACAGGGAAAGAGACCCAGTACTTC. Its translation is CASSYLGTGKETQYF.